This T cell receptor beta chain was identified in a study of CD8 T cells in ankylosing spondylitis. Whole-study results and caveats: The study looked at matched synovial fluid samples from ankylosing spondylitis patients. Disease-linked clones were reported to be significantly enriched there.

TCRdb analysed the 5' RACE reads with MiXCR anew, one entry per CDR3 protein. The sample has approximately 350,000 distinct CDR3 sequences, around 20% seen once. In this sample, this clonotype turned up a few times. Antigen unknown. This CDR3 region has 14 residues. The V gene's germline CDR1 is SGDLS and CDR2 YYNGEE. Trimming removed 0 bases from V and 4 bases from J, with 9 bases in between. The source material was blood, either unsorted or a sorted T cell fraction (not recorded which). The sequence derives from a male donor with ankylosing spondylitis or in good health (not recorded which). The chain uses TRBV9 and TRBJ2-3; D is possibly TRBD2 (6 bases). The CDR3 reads CASSVGRVADTQYF. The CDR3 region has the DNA TGTGCCAGCAGCGTAGGGAGGGTTGCAGATACGCAGTATTTT.